The 3 T cell receptor beta chains below come from one sample, sequenced in a study of cytomegalovirus exposure and HLA in healthy donors. In the PCR, 60 Vbeta and 13 Jbeta primers were used. Sequenced by immunoSEQ multiplex PCR; TCRdb stores in-frame clones only, minus some. In the table there are around 190,000 clones, 80% to 90% of which are singletons. The sequencing sample was made of PBMCs. The receptors here all came from a woman aged 25-40 years in good health and CMV-seronegative.

The V call is TRBV5-1, the J call TRBJ1-1; D is perhaps TRBD1 (6 bases). Germline values: CDR1 SGHRS, CDR2 YFSETQ. V gave up 1 base and J gave up 2 bases, with 15 bases separating them. CDR3 length: 16 residues. The CDR3 sequence is CASSLTAGQRNTEAFF. The CDR3 coding sequence is TGCGCCAGCAGCTTGACCGCCGGACAGCGCAACACTGAAGCTTTCTTT.

This clone was picked up one time. CDR3 loop: CSVDTGTSSTDTQYF. The CDR3 DNA is TGCAGCGTGGACACCGGGACTAGCAGCACAGATACGCAGTATTTT. This chain joins TRBV29-1 and TRBJ2-3, with 9 bases matching TRBD2. V lost 6 bases, J lost 0 bases, and 7 bases stayed unmatched. CDR1 and CDR2 (germline): SQVTM, ANQGSEA. The CDR3 runs 15 residues.

The chain combines TRBV19 with TRBJ1-2; no reliable D call. Trimming shortened V by 4 bases and J by 8 bases, and 8 bases separated the two germline ends. The germline V gene has CDR1 LNHDA and CDR2 SQIVND (reference sequence). The CDR3 loop spans 11 amino acids. In nucleotides, the CDR3 is TGTGCCAGTAGTAGGGCATCAGGCTACACCTTC. This translates into CASSRASGYTF.